The clone carrying this T cell receptor beta chain was recorded at least ten times. Its specificity is not known. The data originate from a study of T cells after yellow fever vaccination. Conversion of TCR transcripts into cDNA relied on 5'RACE template switching, which added a universal primer site and UMIs. TCRdb reprocessed the 5' RACE reads with MiXCR, giving one entry per CDR3 protein. The sample carries 180,000 or so distinct CDR3 sequences, approximately 9.9% recorded once. Study-wide findings and caveats: The secondary response peaked faster, at day 5 versus 15, but was weaker. The presence of abundant clonotypes contaminating from the bulk population was possible in FACS-sorted repertoires.

Trimming shortened V by 2 bases and J by 5 bases, and 18 bases separated the two germline ends. Per germline, CDR1 MNHEY and CDR2 SMNVEV (reference sequence). The CDR3 length is 16 residues. The sequencing used CD8+ T cells sorted from PBMCs, collected 15 days after the yellow fever booster vaccination. This clonotype was obtained from a young man who received the YFV17D yellow fever vaccine. V is TRBV27 and J is TRBJ1-2, with D hard to call. The CDR3 nucleotides read TGTGCCAGCAGTTTAGAGGGCACGGGAGGAACATATGGCTACACCTTC. Translated, it gives CASSLEGTGGTYGYTF.